The sequence of this T cell receptor beta chain was determined in a study of blood T cell repertoires in COVID-19. At the level of the study: COVID-19 samples from acute and convalescent phases originated in the United States, Italy and Spain.

The CDR3 is 14 amino acids. V dropped 5 bases and J dropped 8 bases, with 15 bases sitting between them. The germline V gene has CDR1 LNHDA and CDR2 SQIVND (reference sequence). Ages ranged from about 18 to 89 years, with residence in 24 US areas. It was within 2 weeks before study entry that exposed participants met a COVID-19 case. How the authors handled the data: Amplified reference gene primers provided the basis for estimating nucleated cell counts. Repertoires were generated with immunoSEQ multiplex PCR, while TCRdb's copy carries only in-frame clones and drops some. V and J calls plus clone size are reproduced from that table; the DNA served to infer D and trimming. Of 350,000 to 450,000 clones listed, approximately 90% were seen once; the top ten hold approximately 1.5%.

This receptor was taken from a woman aged 18-30 years who had been exposed to COVID-19. The V and J genes are TRBV19 and TRBJ1-4; D may be TRBD1 (5 bases). The material sequenced was PBMCs or T cells enriched from blood (not recorded which). CDR3 region: CASSASERGEKLFF. CDR3 in DNA: TGTGCCAGTAGTGCTTCCGAAAGGGGAGAAAAACTGTTTTTT.